Shown below are 22 T cell receptor beta chains from a single sample sequenced in a study of shared clonotypes between healthy human individuals. Clones were sequenced by immunoSEQ multiplex PCR, and TCRdb holds only the in-frame ones, with some missing. The table lists hundreds of thousands of clones, around 79% of them singletons. Sequenced input: PBMCs. Receptor source: a woman aged 35 to 49 in good health. Some clones in this sample may be carry-over from other donors' samples.

This chain uses TRBV11-2 with TRBJ2-7, with 9 bases lining up with TRBD1. There are 15 residues in the CDR3. The J segment lost 3 bases and the V segment lost 6 bases, leaving 9 bases of the junction unmatched. The germline CDR1 and CDR2 sequences are SGHAT and FQNNGV. The CDR3 reads CASRTLRDRDYEQYF. DNA of the CDR3: TGTGCCAGCAGAACCTTACGGGACAGGGACTACGAGCAGTACTTC.

V and J are TRBV7-3 and TRBJ2-7; perhaps D is TRBD1 or TRBD2 (5 bases each). Germline V lookup: CDR1 SGHTA, CDR2 FQGTGA. The CDR3 loop spans 14 amino acids. V shed 2 bases and J shed 3 bases, with 11 bases lying between them. CDR3 DNA sequence: TGTGCCAGCAGCTTAGGGGGACGGGACTACGAGCAGTACTTC. The encoded protein is CASSLGGRDYEQYF.

CDR3 DNA sequence: TGTGCCAGTAGTATTGGGACCCTACAGGGCAACGAGCAGTACTTC. It codes for CASSIGTLQGNEQYF. The V gene is TRBV19, the J gene TRBJ2-7; tentatively, D is TRBD1 (6 bases). The V end was cut by 3 bases, the J end by 5 bases, with 17 bases between. CDR3 length equals 15 residues. CDR1 and CDR2 (germline): LNHDA, SQIVND (reference sequence).

The rearrangement links TRBV7-8 to TRBJ2-1; 14 bases line up with TRBD2. From germline, CDR1 is SGHVS and CDR2 FQNEAQ. This CDR3 contains 14 residues. V was pared by 5 bases and J by 8 bases, with 2 bases of the junction left unmatched. DNA of the CDR3: TGTGCCAGCAGCCCGGGACTAGCGGGAGATGAGCAGTTCTTC. This gives the protein CASSPGLAGDEQFF.

Worth noting for this clone: A read error is the likely source, as a far larger clone sits one nucleotide away. This chain joins TRBV9 and TRBJ2-1, with 9 nucleotides matching TRBD1. The V gene end was trimmed by 4 bases and the J gene end by 6 bases; junction bases not matched to a gene: 8. The length of the CDR3 is 15 residues. CDR1 and CDR2 (germline): SGDLS, YYNGEE. The CDR3 nucleotides are TGTGCCAGCAGCCCCCGGGACAGGGTGTGCAATGAGCAGTTCTTC. Its protein is CASSPRDRVCNEQFF. Looking up the rest from reference TRBV9 and TRBJ2-1 gives the full variable domain: DSGVTQTPKHLITATGQRVTLRCSPRSGDLSVYWYQQSLDQGLQFLIQYYNGEERAKGNILERFSAQQFPDLHSELNLSSLELGDSALYFCASSPRDRVCNEQFFGPGTRLTVL.

The chain links TRBV7-9 to TRBJ2-1; 8 bases map to TRBD2. Losses at the gene ends were 11 bases for V and 1 base for J; bases not matched to a gene: 7. The CDR3 is 14 amino acids. The germline CDR1 and CDR2 sequences are SEHNR and FQNEAQ (reference sequence). The CDR3 sequence: CAGRAGVSYNEQFF. CDR3 in DNA: TGTGCCGGGCGAGCGGGAGTGTCCTACAATGAGCAGTTCTTC.

This sequence joins TRBV5-6 and TRBJ1-5; no clear D gene. Deletions cut 3 bases from V and 0 bases from J, with 16 bases between. The CDR3 covers 17 residues. Germline V lookup: CDR1 SGHDT, CDR2 YYEEEE. The CDR3 nucleotides read TGTGCCAGCAGCTCTCTCCGAGGACGCCATAGCAATCAGCCCCAGCATTTT. Its translation: CASSSLRGRHSNQPQHF.

Regarding this clone: One base separates it from a far larger clone, so it is likely a read error. The CDR3 coding sequence is TGTGCCGGTAGTCCGGCGGGACTAGCTTACAATGAGCAGTTCTTC. It translates to CAGSPAGLAYNEQFF. The chain employs TRBV19 and TRBJ2-1; 9 bases fit TRBD2. The germline V gene encodes CDR1 LNHDA and CDR2 SQIVND (reference sequence). The CDR3 has 15 residues.

V is TRBV19 and J is TRBJ1-3; D gene uncertain. In germline, CDR1 is LNHDA, CDR2 SQIVND (reference sequence). V shed 1 base and J shed 1 base, with 5 bases lying between them. The CDR3 runs 14 residues. CDR3 sequence: CASSIGTSGNTIYF. The CDR3 DNA reads TGTGCCAGTAGTATAGGGACGTCTGGAAACACCATATATTTT.

This sequence joins TRBV2 and TRBJ1-2; 7 positions match TRBD1. From germline, CDR1 is SNHLY and CDR2 FYNNEI. With V trimmed by 7 bases and J by 2 bases, 10 bases remained unmatched. This CDR3 contains 15 residues. The CDR3 loop reads CASTKGATGNYGYTF. Written as DNA, the CDR3 is TGTGCCAGCACCAAAGGGGCGACAGGGAACTATGGCTACACCTTC. The entire variable domain, with the rest obtained from reference TRBV2 and TRBJ1-2, is as follows: EPEVTQTPSHQVTQMGQEVILRCVPISNHLYFYWYRQILGQKVEFLVSFYNNEISEKSEIFDDQFSVERPDGSNFTLKIRSTKLEDSAMYFCASTKGATGNYGYTFGSGTRLTVV.

This clone appeared once. The chain combines TRBV28 with TRBJ2-1; unclear D gene. This CDR3 is built from 14 residues. Germline CDR1 reads MDHEN; CDR2 reads SYDVKM. The V end was cut by 3 bases, the J end by 5 bases, with 11 bases between. CDR3 sequence (DNA): TGTGCCAGCAGTTTCCACACGGAACACAATGAGCAGTTCTTC. Its translation: CASSFHTEHNEQFF. Together with reference TRBV28 and TRBJ2-1, the CDR3 gives the full variable domain: DVKVTQSSRYLVKRTGEKVFLECVQDMDHENMFWYRQDPGLGLRLIYFSYDVKMKEKGDIPEGYSVSREKKERFSLILESASTNQTSMYLCASSFHTEHNEQFFGPGTRLTVL.

This chain uses TRBV5-1 with TRBJ2-5; 7 bases are shared with TRBD1. V was pared by 2 bases and J by 2 bases, with 9 bases of the junction left unmatched. Germline loops: CDR1 SGHRS, CDR2 YFSETQ. The CDR3 runs to 16 residues. The CDR3 coding sequence is TGCGCCAGCAGCTTCCAACCGCCGGGACAGCAAGAGACCCAGTACTTC. As protein: CASSFQPPGQQETQYF.

The V call is TRBV7-6, the J call TRBJ2-7, with TRBD2 identical over 8 bases. The CDR3 has 14 amino acids. From germline, CDR1 is SGHVS and CDR2 FNYEAQ. V was clipped by 5 bases and J by 7 bases; unmatched bases: 10. CDR3 sequence (DNA): TGTGCCAGCAGCATCTCGAGCGGGAGTTGGGAGCAGTACTTC. Its protein is CASSISSGSWEQYF.

This clone has only a few counts. The DNA for the CDR3 is TGTGCCAGCAGCTTAGCTACAACTAATGAAAAACTGTTTTTT. Translation: CASSLATTNEKLFF. The chain joins TRBV7-2 to TRBJ1-4; D remains ambiguous. Germline V gene sequence: CDR1 SGHTA, CDR2 FQGNSA. There are 14 residues in the CDR3. Trimming took 0 bases from V and 0 from J, leaving 2 bases between them.

This clone was counted a few times. The rearrangement links TRBV6-1 to TRBJ2-7; D possibly corresponds to TRBD2 (5 bases). Germline V lookup: CDR1 MNHNS, CDR2 SASEGT. There are 16 residues in the CDR3. V lost 0 bases to trimming and J lost 5 bases, with 17 bases between them. The CDR3 DNA reads as TGTGCCAGCAGTGAAGCCGATGCGGGTCTTGGTGACGAGCAGTACTTC. Encoded protein: CASSEADAGLGDEQYF.

The chain carries TRBV28 and TRBJ2-7; no definite D call. The germline CDR1 and CDR2 sequences are MDHEN and SYDVKM. The V end lost 5 bases, the J end lost 3 bases, and 11 bases lay between the germline ends. The CDR3 covers 13 residues. As DNA, the CDR3 is TGTGCCAGCAGTATTAGAAGGTTCTACGAGCAGTACTTC. Amino acids: CASSIRRFYEQYF. The complete variable domain, with remaining parts taken from reference TRBV28 and TRBJ2-7, reads DVKVTQSSRYLVKRTGEKVFLECVQDMDHENMFWYRQDPGLGLRLIYFSYDVKMKEKGDIPEGYSVSREKKERFSLILESASTNQTSMYLCASSIRRFYEQYFGPGTRLTVT.

Here the CDR3 DNA reads TGTGCCAGCAGCGCCCCTGCGGGGACCTACAATGAGCAGTTCTTC. It is translated as CASSAPAGTYNEQFF. The rearrangement links TRBV7-9 to TRBJ2-1, with a tentative D call TRBD2 (6 bases). Trimming pared 5 bases from V and 2 bases from J, leaving 13 bases between. This CDR3 is built from 15 residues. Germline V CDR1 and CDR2: SEHNR, FQNEAQ (reference sequence).

The chain has TRBV12-5 and TRBJ1-1, with 7 positions matching TRBD1. Per germline, CDR1 LGHNT and CDR2 FRNRAP. The CDR3 totals 17 residues. V dropped 4 bases and J dropped 4; count of bases not matched to a gene: 15. The DNA of the CDR3 is TGTGCTAGTGGTTCCCGTTCCTTAGGGGGCGCGGGCACTGAAGCTTTCTTT. This encodes CASGSRSLGGAGTEAFF.

V and J are TRBV10-3 and TRBJ2-7, with 7 positions matching TRBD1. Germline V lookup: CDR1 ENHRY, CDR2 SYGVKD. Losses at the gene ends were 6 bases for V and 3 bases for J; bases not matched to a gene: 2. This CDR3 region has 12 residues. CDR3 sequence reads: CAIRGDSYEQYF. In DNA, the CDR3 is TGTGCCATCAGGGGGGACAGCTACGAGCAGTACTTC.

This sequence joins TRBV28 and TRBJ2-1; the match to TRBD1 covers 7 bases. The V segment lost 5 bases and the J segment 15 bases; nucleotides outside the gene matches: 13. This CDR3 is built from 13 residues. Germline CDR1 MDHEN, CDR2 SYDVKM. The CDR3 reads CASSHPTGLDPFF. CDR3 DNA: TGTGCCAGCAGTCACCCGACAGGGTTGGATCCGTTCTTC.

The rearrangement uses TRBV28 and TRBJ2-7; 8 positions agree with TRBD2. Germline CDR1 and CDR2: MDHEN and SYDVKM. The ends lost 2 bases at V and 12 bases at J; junction bases unmatched: 9. CDR3 size: 13 residues. CDR3 in amino acids: CASSLNAGGRGYF. CDR3 DNA: TGTGCCAGCAGTTTAAATGCGGGAGGACGCGGGTACTTC.

This chain uses TRBV18 with TRBJ2-1; D possibly corresponds to TRBD2 (5 bases). The ends were cut back, 0 bases at V and 7 bases at J, with 10 bases in the middle. The CDR3 totals 14 residues. Looked up from germline, CDR1 is KGHSH and CDR2 is LQKENI. The chain's CDR3 is CASSPPETKNEQFF. The DNA for the CDR3 is TGTGCCAGCTCACCACCCGAGACTAAGAATGAGCAGTTCTTC.